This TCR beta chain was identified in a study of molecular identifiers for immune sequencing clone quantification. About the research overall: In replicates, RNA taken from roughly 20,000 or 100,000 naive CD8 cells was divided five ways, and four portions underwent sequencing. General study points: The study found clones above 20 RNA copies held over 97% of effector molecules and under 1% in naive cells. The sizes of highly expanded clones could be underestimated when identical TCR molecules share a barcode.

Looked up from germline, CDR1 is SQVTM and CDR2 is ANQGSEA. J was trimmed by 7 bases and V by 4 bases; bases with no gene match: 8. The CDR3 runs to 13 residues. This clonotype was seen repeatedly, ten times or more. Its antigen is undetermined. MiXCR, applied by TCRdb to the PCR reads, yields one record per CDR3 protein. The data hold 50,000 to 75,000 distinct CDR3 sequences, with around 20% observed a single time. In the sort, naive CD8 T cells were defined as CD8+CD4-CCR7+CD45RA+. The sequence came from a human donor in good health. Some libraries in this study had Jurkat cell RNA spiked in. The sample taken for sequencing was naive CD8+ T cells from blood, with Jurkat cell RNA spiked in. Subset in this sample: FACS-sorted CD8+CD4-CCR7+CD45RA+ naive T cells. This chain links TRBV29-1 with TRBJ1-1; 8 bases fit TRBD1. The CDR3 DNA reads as TGCAGCGTTGTACACCAGGGGGCCGGTGAAGCTTTCTTT. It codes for CSVVHQGAGEAFF.